Following are 24 T cell receptor beta chains from one sample sequenced in a study of identical twins. One entry per CDR3 protein results from TCRdb running MiXCR on the 5' RACE reads. The sample yields under 350,000 distinct CDR3 sequences, roughly 9% seen once. These data were also reused for a study on yellow fever vaccine responses in identical twins.

The sequencing sample was made of CD8+ T cells sorted from blood. Receptor source: a young woman in good health.

This clonotype was seen at least ten times. The chain joins TRBV12-3 or TRBV12-4 to TRBJ2-2, with TRBD1 as a possible D gene (5 bases). CDR3 length: 15 residues. Deletions cut 6 bases from V and 6 bases from J, with 17 bases between. The CDR3 loop is CASSQIQDIAGELFF. DNA of the CDR3: TGTGCCAGCAGCCAAATCCAGGACATCGCCGGGGAGCTGTTTTTT.

This clonotype was recorded a few times. The genes are TRBV24-1 and TRBJ2-1; D gene unclear. Per the germline V gene, CDR1 is KGHDR and CDR2 is SFDVKD. Trimming stripped 4 bases from V and 7 bases from J, with 7 bases between. This CDR3 is 12 amino acids long. CDR3 sequence (DNA): TGTGCCACCAGTGAAATGGGAAATGAGCAGTTCTTC. Its protein is CATSEMGNEQFF.

This clonotype was seen a few times. The chain couples TRBV7-2 to TRBJ2-7; D is perhaps TRBD1 (6 bases). CDR1 is SGHTA, CDR2 FQGNSA, per germline. There are 14 residues in the CDR3. V shed 3 bases and J shed 2 bases, with 11 bases lying between them. CDR3 protein: CASSFGQFTYEQYF. The CDR3 DNA reads TGTGCCAGCAGCTTCGGACAGTTTACCTACGAGCAGTACTTC.

The rearrangement uses TRBV6-1 and TRBJ2-7; D is tentatively TRBD1 or TRBD2 (6 bases each). The CDR3 extends over 12 amino acids. CDR1 is MNHNS, CDR2 SASEGT, per germline. V was trimmed by 8 bases and J by 6 bases, leaving 14 bases between them. This CDR3 is CASDGGLAEQYF. In DNA, the CDR3 is TGTGCCAGCGATGGGGGGCTAGCCGAGCAGTACTTC.

This clonotype was counted between two and nine times. The rearrangement links TRBV29-1 to TRBJ2-3, with D possibly TRBD1 on 6 matching bases. The length of the CDR3 is 13 residues. Germline CDR1 and CDR2: SQVTM and ANQGSEA. V lost 7 bases and J 2 bases, leaving 13 bases between the germline ends. The DNA of the CDR3 is TGCAGCGCACGACAGGAGCTCACAGATACGCAGTATTTT. It is translated as CSARQELTDTQYF.

This clonotype was seen repeatedly, ten times or more. V is TRBV7-2 and J is TRBJ1-1; D gene unclear. The CDR3 sequence is 13 residues long. Germline V gene sequence: CDR1 SGHTA, CDR2 FQGNSA. The V end was cut by 4 bases, the J end by 0 bases, with 6 bases between. Written as DNA, the CDR3 is TGTGCCAGCAGCTCCGAGATGAACACTGAAGCTTTCTTT. Protein sequence: CASSSEMNTEAFF.

The J gene is TRBJ2-3, the V gene TRBV6-5, with unresolved D. V shed 0 bases and J shed 4 bases, with 8 bases lying between them. CDR3 length: 14 residues. Germline lookup yields CDR1 MNHEY and CDR2 SVGAGI. Here the CDR3 reads CASSYSKLADTQYF. CDR3 sequence (DNA): TGTGCCAGCAGTTACTCCAAATTAGCAGATACGCAGTATTTT.

This clonotype was seen at least ten times. The genes are TRBV21-1 and TRBJ1-1; the listed D gene, TRBD1, was not tested against the DNA. TRBV21-1 is a listed pseudogene. CDR3 size: 17 residues. In DNA, the CDR3 is TGTGCCAGCAGCAAAGATGTAGAAGGGGAACCCAGCACTGAAGCTTTCTTT. Amino acids: CASSKDVEGEPSTEAFF.

This clonotype was seen a few times. The chain links TRBV7-9 to TRBJ1-4; 7 bases map to TRBD1. Germline CDR1 SEHNR, CDR2 FQNEAQ (reference sequence). This CDR3 is 16 amino acids long. Trimming took 6 bases from V and 5 from J; bases not matched to a gene: 12. The CDR3 region has the DNA TGTGCCAGCAGGCCCCCTCCGGACAGGCCAAATGAAAAACTGTTTTTT. The encoded protein is CASRPPPDRPNEKLFF.

This clonotype has a handful of counts. V gene TRBV4-1 combines with J gene TRBJ2-7; TRBD1 aligns across 7 bases. The V segment lost 1 base and the J segment 4 bases; nucleotides outside the gene matches: 13. The CDR3 consists of 17 residues. From germline, CDR1 is MGHRA and CDR2 YSYEKL. DNA for the CDR3: TGCGCCAGCAGCCAAGCAACAGGGGAAGGGCGGGTATACGAGCAGTACTTC. Protein sequence: CASSQATGEGRVYEQYF.

This clonotype has at least ten counts. V is TRBV20-1 and J is TRBJ2-5; 9 bases line up with TRBD2. After removal of 1 base from V and 5 bases from J, the junction contained 5 bases not matched to a gene. Germline values: CDR1 DFQATT, CDR2 SNEGSKA (reference sequence). This CDR3 contains 14 residues. The CDR3 loop reads CSARGTSVQETQYF. DNA for the CDR3: TGCAGTGCTAGAGGGACTAGCGTTCAGGAGACCCAGTACTTC.

This clonotype came up many times. The rearrangement uses TRBV24-1 and TRBJ2-1; 13 nucleotides match TRBD2. The V and J ends lost 4 bases and 6 bases, in that order; junction bases with no gene match: 5. The CDR3 loop spans 16 amino acids. CDR1 is KGHDR and CDR2 is SFDVKD in the germline V gene. The CDR3 sequence is CATSEPGLAGFNEQFF. In DNA form, the CDR3 reads TGTGCCACCAGTGAACCGGGACTAGCGGGATTCAATGAGCAGTTCTTC.

This clonotype occurred many times. The chain employs TRBV12-3 or TRBV12-4 and TRBJ1-5; possibly TRBD1 for D (5 bases). The CDR3 runs 13 residues. Deletions cut 4 bases from V and 4 bases from J, with 8 bases between. DNA for the CDR3: TGTGCCAGCAGTTCGCCAGGGAATCAGCCCCAGCATTTT. Its translation: CASSSPGNQPQHF.

This clonotype appeared a few times. The chain is built from TRBV2 and TRBJ2-7; D perhaps matches TRBD2 (5 bases). This CDR3 has 13 amino acids. Germline CDR1 and CDR2: SNHLY and FYNNEI. Trimming pared 2 bases from V and 6 bases from J, leaving 11 bases between. This CDR3 is CASSESGGGEQYF. The CDR3 nucleotides are TGTGCCAGCAGTGAAAGCGGCGGCGGCGAGCAGTACTTC.

This clonotype appeared a few times. The V and J genes are TRBV21-1 and TRBJ2-3. TRBV21-1 has pseudogene status. The CDR3 spans 12 residues. DNA for the CDR3: TGTGCCAGTCCTCACCTTGCAGATACGCAGTATTTT. Translation gives CASPHLADTQYF.

This chain joins TRBV20-1 and TRBJ2-3; the D call may be TRBD1 or TRBD2 (6 bases each). From germline, CDR1 is DFQATT and CDR2 SNEGSKA (reference sequence). CDR3 size: 19 residues. V lost 2 bases to trimming and J lost 5 bases, with 29 bases between them. CDR3 nucleotide sequence: TGCAGTGCTAGACTGATGGACAGAGACCCGGAGGGGGTCCAAGATACGCAGTATTTT. The encoded protein is CSARLMDRDPEGVQDTQYF.

This clonotype was counted many times. The J gene is TRBJ2-5, the V gene TRBV27; TRBD1 agrees at 9 bases. This CDR3 is built from 15 residues. J gave up 4 bases and V 5 bases, and 8 bases lay outside the gene matches. Per germline, CDR1 MNHEY and CDR2 SMNVEV (reference sequence). The CDR3 DNA reads TGTGCCAGCAGTCCCCGACAGGGGGTCCGAGAGACCCAGTACTTC. Its translation: CASSPRQGVRETQYF.

The chain recombines TRBV7-9 with TRBJ2-1, with D maybe TRBD1 (6 bases). The CDR3 loop spans 15 amino acids. V gave up 0 bases and J gave up 8 bases, with 14 bases separating them. Germline CDR1 reads SEHNR; CDR2 reads FQNEAQ (reference sequence). CDR3 sequence: CASSLAWGPYDEQFF. DNA of the CDR3: TGTGCCAGCAGCTTAGCGTGGGGGCCCTATGATGAGCAGTTCTTC.

The chain recombines TRBV27 with TRBJ1-1, with a possible D match to TRBD1 (6 bases). Trimming stripped 6 bases from V and 4 bases from J, with 15 bases between. The CDR3 runs 14 residues. CDR1 and CDR2 from the germline V gene are MNHEY and SMNVEV (reference sequence). This CDR3 is CASSTIWGLTEAFF. The DNA for the CDR3 is TGTGCCAGCAGCACCATCTGGGGGCTCACTGAAGCTTTCTTT.

The rearrangement uses TRBV28 and TRBJ2-1; D unclear. This CDR3 is 14 amino acids long. Germline CDR1 MDHEN, CDR2 SYDVKM. The V end lost 4 bases, the J end lost 9 bases, and 16 bases lay between the germline ends. The CDR3 coding sequence is TGTGCCAGCAGTTCCGGGCTGGCCCCCGGTGAGCAGTTCTTC. It translates to CASSSGLAPGEQFF.

The chain joins TRBV25-1 to TRBJ2-1, with 11 bases lining up with TRBD2. Germline V gene lookup returns CDR1 MGHDK and CDR2 SYGVNS. Trimming removed 3 bases from V and 10 bases from J; junction bases left unmatched: 14. This CDR3 is 17 amino acids long. The DNA for the CDR3 is TGTGCCAGCAGTGAGGTTTGGATTAGCGGGGGGGCGGGGGAGCAGTTCTTC. It encodes CASSEVWISGGAGEQFF.

This clonotype turned up a few times. This chain uses TRBV4-1 with TRBJ2-7; D unclear. The CDR3 consists of 15 residues. The V end was cut by 1 base, the J end by 3 bases, with 13 bases between. CDR1 MGHRA and CDR2 YSYEKL come from the germline V gene. CDR3: CASSQGLEQNYEQYF. The CDR3 nucleotides are TGCGCCAGCAGCCAAGGGTTAGAACAGAACTACGAGCAGTACTTC.

This clonotype was observed a handful of times. The J gene is TRBJ1-4, the V gene TRBV19; a possible D gene is TRBD1 (5 bases). The ends were cut back, 5 bases at V and 2 bases at J, with 9 bases in the middle. The CDR3 runs to 14 residues. Per the germline V gene, CDR1 is LNHDA and CDR2 is SQIVND (reference sequence). CDR3 coding DNA: TGTGCCAGTAGTGTAGGGGAGACTAATGAAAAACTGTTTTTT. Protein: CASSVGETNEKLFF.

This clonotype was seen ten or more times. The chain has TRBV7-2 and TRBJ1-4; D uncertain. CDR3 length: 13 amino acids. Germline CDR1 is SGHTA and CDR2 is FQGNSA. Trimming removed 2 bases at V and 8 bases at J, with 9 bases between. This CDR3 is CASSLSPGEKLFF. DNA for the CDR3: TGTGCCAGCAGCTTATCACCTGGCGAAAAACTGTTTTTT.